The present T cell receptor beta chain was sequenced within a study of blood T cell repertoires in COVID-19. The wider study: Sites across the United States, Italy and Spain contributed samples from acute and convalescent COVID-19. T cells, B-cell-depleted T cells, or PBMCs provided the cDNA or gDNA that served as material.

Only in-frame clones appear in the TCRdb table, and some are missing; sequencing was by immunoSEQ multiplex PCR. The table records about 250,000 clones, around 82% of them present only once. Germline assignment: CDR1 LNHDA and CDR2 SQIVND (reference sequence). Trimming stripped 5 bases from V and 2 bases from J, with 12 bases between. The CDR3 loop spans 15 amino acids. This rearrangement joins TRBV19 to TRBJ2-2, with a tentative D call TRBD1 (5 bases). The sample comprised peripheral blood. The TCR sequence derives from a woman between 65 and 79 years old with acute or convalescent COVID-19. CDR3 nucleotide sequence: TGTGCCAGTAGTGTCAGGGAAATCAACACCGGGGAGCTGTTTTTT. Encoded protein: CASSVREINTGELFF.